Listed below are T cell receptor beta chains from one sample, sequenced in a study of T cell responses to AZD1222 COVID-19 vaccine. Profiling relied on immunoSEQ multiplex PCR, and the TCRdb table lists in-frame clones only, not all of them. The repertoire has 130,000 to 150,000 clones, roughly 91% of them found once; the top ten carry under 2%. The input for sequencing was peripheral blood, taken on day 0 of AZD1222 vaccination. These receptors all come from an adult in good health. Both conserved end residues are part of each CDR3. The D gene is left open where the match is weak. Only some rows state a clone size, as once, few, many or a class for expanded clones.

CDR3 protein: CASSQGPDYGYTF; CDR3 DNA: TGTGCCAGCAGTCAGGGGCCGGACTATGGCTACACCTTC; V gene: TRBV2; clone size: -; J gene: TRBJ1-2; D gene: -
CDR3 protein: CASSLGGTTKQFF; CDR3 DNA: TGTGCCAGCAGTCTAGGGGGGACTACTAAGCAGTTCTTC; V gene: TRBV12-3/TRBV12-4; clone size: -; J gene: TRBJ2-1; D gene: -
CDR3 protein: CASSYGGPYNEQFF; CDR3 DNA: TGTGCCAGCAGTTACGGGGGGCCCTACAATGAGCAGTTCTTC; V gene: TRBV27; clone size: once; J gene: TRBJ2-1; D gene: -
CDR3 protein: CASSEPGQASYEQYF; CDR3 DNA: TGTGCCAGTAGTGAGCCGGGACAGGCCTCCTACGAGCAGTACTTC; V gene: TRBV19; clone size: -; J gene: TRBJ2-7; D gene: TRBD1
CDR3 protein: CASTKLPRGRPLYEQYF; CDR3 DNA: TGTGCCAGCACCAAACTGCCGCGCGGCAGACCTCTCTACGAGCAGTACTTC; V gene: TRBV21-1; clone size: once; J gene: TRBJ2-7; D gene: -
CDR3 protein: CASSLWGYRETNYGYTF; CDR3 DNA: TGTGCCAGCAGCTTGTGGGGGTATCGGGAGACGAACTATGGCTACACCTTC; V gene: TRBV5-4; clone size: -; J gene: TRBJ1-2; D gene: -
CDR3 protein: CASSVDVNYGYTF; CDR3 DNA: TGTGCCAGCAGCGTAGACGTAAACTATGGCTACACCTTC; V gene: TRBV9; clone size: once; J gene: TRBJ1-2; D gene: -
CDR3 protein: CASSIGGSPLHF; CDR3 DNA: TGTGCCAGCAGTATCGGGGGTTCACCCCTCCACTTT; V gene: TRBV12-3/TRBV12-4; clone size: -; J gene: TRBJ1-6; D gene: -
CDR3 protein: CASSVGGRTSGANVLTF; CDR3 DNA: TGTGCCAGCAGCGTAGGGGGGAGGACCTCTGGGGCCAACGTCCTGACTTTC; V gene: TRBV9; clone size: -; J gene: TRBJ2-6; D gene: -
CDR3 protein: CASRATGDVGGYTF; CDR3 DNA: TGTGCCAGCAGGGCGACAGGGGATGTAGGCGGCTACACCTTC; V gene: TRBV2; clone size: -; J gene: TRBJ1-2; D gene: TRBD1
CDR3 protein: CASSLQGGIEAFF; CDR3 DNA: TGTGCCAGCAGCTTACAGGGGGGGATTGAAGCTTTCTTT; V gene: TRBV6-5; clone size: -; J gene: TRBJ1-1; D gene: TRBD1
CDR3 protein: CASSRTGGLNQPQHF; CDR3 DNA: TGCGCCAGCAGCAGAACAGGGGGCCTAAATCAGCCCCAGCATTTT; V gene: TRBV5-1; clone size: -; J gene: TRBJ1-5; D gene: TRBD1
CDR3 protein: CAWSVGLAGGNEQFF; CDR3 DNA: TGTGCCTGGAGTGTAGGGCTAGCGGGAGGTAATGAGCAGTTCTTC; V gene: TRBV30; clone size: -; J gene: TRBJ2-1; D gene: TRBD2
CDR3 protein: CASSRRDVEAFF; CDR3 DNA: TGTGCCAGCAGTCGCCGGGACGTTGAAGCTTTCTTT; V gene: TRBV2; clone size: once; J gene: TRBJ1-1; D gene: -
CDR3 protein: CATSRPPGAAFF; CDR3 DNA: TGTGCCACCAGCAGGCCTCCAGGGGCAGCTTTCTTT; V gene: TRBV15; clone size: -; J gene: TRBJ1-1; D gene: -
CDR3 protein: CATSRVIGGVSGNTIYF; CDR3 DNA: TGTGCCACCAGCAGAGTAATCGGGGGAGTATCTGGAAACACCATATATTTT; V gene: TRBV15; clone size: -; J gene: TRBJ1-3; D gene: -
CDR3 protein: CASSPQFLGQANMNTEAFF; CDR3 DNA: TGTGCCAGCTCACCACAATTTTTGGGGCAGGCTAACATGAACACTGAAGCTTTCTTT; V gene: TRBV18; clone size: -; J gene: TRBJ1-1; D gene: -
CDR3 protein: CASRGSLAGYEQYF; CDR3 DNA: TGTGCCAGCAGAGGTTCACTAGCGGGATACGAGCAGTACTTC; V gene: TRBV27; clone size: -; J gene: TRBJ2-7; D gene: TRBD2
CDR3 protein: CASSSPSDSYNEQFF; CDR3 DNA: TGTGCCAGCAGCTCCCCTAGCGACTCCTACAATGAGCAGTTCTTC; V gene: TRBV7-2; clone size: -; J gene: TRBJ2-1; D gene: -
CDR3 protein: CSVDKGGAAFF; CDR3 DNA: TGCAGCGTTGACAAGGGGGGGGCAGCTTTCTTT; V gene: TRBV29-1; clone size: -; J gene: TRBJ1-1; D gene: -
CDR3 protein: CASRTSGGNHEQFF; CDR3 DNA: TGTGCCAGTAGGACTAGCGGGGGGAATCATGAGCAGTTCTTC; V gene: TRBV19; clone size: -; J gene: TRBJ2-1; D gene: TRBD2
CDR3 protein: CASSQDLRSNGELFF; CDR3 DNA: TGCGCCAGCAGCCAAGATCTCCGTTCCAACGGGGAGCTGTTTTTT; V gene: TRBV4-1; clone size: -; J gene: TRBJ2-2; D gene: -
CDR3 protein: CASSVGGVTDTQYF; CDR3 DNA: TGTGCCAGCAGCGTAGGCGGGGTTACAGATACGCAGTATTTT; V gene: TRBV9; clone size: once; J gene: TRBJ2-3; D gene: -
CDR3 protein: CASSIIEVSSYNEQFF; CDR3 DNA: TGTGCCAGTAGTATAATTGAGGTGAGCTCCTACAATGAGCAGTTCTTC; V gene: TRBV19; clone size: -; J gene: TRBJ2-1; D gene: -
CDR3 protein: CASSERQANTEAFF; CDR3 DNA: TGTGCCAGCAGTGAACGACAGGCGAACACTGAAGCTTTCTTT; V gene: TRBV2; clone size: -; J gene: TRBJ1-1; D gene: -
CDR3 protein: CASSLRLAEETQYF; CDR3 DNA: TGTGCCAGCAGCCTTAGACTAGCGGAAGAGACCCAGTACTTC; V gene: TRBV7-9; clone size: -; J gene: TRBJ2-5; D gene: TRBD2
CDR3 protein: CATSRSGGPYNEQFF; CDR3 DNA: TGTGCCACCAGCCGTAGCGGGGGACCCTACAATGAGCAGTTCTTC; V gene: TRBV15; clone size: -; J gene: TRBJ2-1; D gene: TRBD2
CDR3 protein: CASSPDTGRFQPQHF; CDR3 DNA: TGTGCCAGCAGCCCCGATACAGGGAGGTTTCAGCCCCAGCATTTT; V gene: TRBV7-8; clone size: -; J gene: TRBJ1-5; D gene: -
CDR3 protein: CASRAGQVGTEAFF; CDR3 DNA: TGCGCCAGCAGAGCCGGACAGGTTGGGACTGAAGCTTTCTTT; V gene: TRBV5-1; clone size: -; J gene: TRBJ1-1; D gene: TRBD1
CDR3 protein: CASSPQAGRTYEQYF; CDR3 DNA: TGTGCCAGCAGCCCCCAGGCAGGGAGGACCTACGAGCAGTACTTC; V gene: TRBV7-6; clone size: -; J gene: TRBJ2-7; D gene: -
CDR3 protein: CAWSLDRGWEETQYF; CDR3 DNA: TGTGCCTGGAGTTTGGACAGGGGGTGGGAAGAGACCCAGTACTTC; V gene: TRBV30; clone size: -; J gene: TRBJ2-5; D gene: TRBD1
CDR3 protein: CASSWDSPYEQYF; CDR3 DNA: TGCGCCAGCAGCTGGGACTCCCCCTACGAGCAGTACTTC; V gene: TRBV5-1; clone size: -; J gene: TRBJ2-7; D gene: -
CDR3 protein: CASSEIVRGTGELFF; CDR3 DNA: TGTGCCAGCAGTGAAATAGTAAGAGGAACCGGGGAGCTGTTTTTT; V gene: TRBV2; clone size: once; J gene: TRBJ2-2; D gene: -
CDR3 protein: CASSQDQAGAYGYTF; CDR3 DNA: TGTGCCAGCAGCCAAGATCAGGCGGGCGCCTATGGCTACACCTTC; V gene: TRBV3-1/TRBV3-2; clone size: few; J gene: TRBJ1-2; D gene: -
CDR3 protein: CASSPTRNQPQHF; CDR3 DNA: TGTGCCAGCAGTCCGACACGGAATCAGCCCCAGCATTTT; V gene: TRBV12-3/TRBV12-4; clone size: -; J gene: TRBJ1-5; D gene: -
CDR3 protein: CASSLVGTPLSPGELFF; CDR3 DNA: TGTGCCAGCAGCTTAGTCGGCACCCCGCTGTCTCCCGGGGAGCTGTTTTTT; V gene: TRBV7-2; clone size: -; J gene: TRBJ2-2; D gene: -
CDR3 protein: CAWSGVTSGSRSSYNEQFF; CDR3 DNA: TGTGCCTGGAGTGGAGTAACTAGCGGGAGCCGAAGCTCCTACAATGAGCAGTTCTTC; V gene: TRBV30; clone size: -; J gene: TRBJ2-1; D gene: TRBD2
CDR3 protein: CASSFRGGETEAFF; CDR3 DNA: TGTGCCAGCAGCTTCCGCGGGGGCGAGACTGAAGCTTTCTTT; V gene: TRBV7-2; clone size: -; J gene: TRBJ1-1; D gene: -
CDR3 protein: CASSDLTGVNEKLFF; CDR3 DNA: TGTGCCAGCAGTGACCTAACAGGAGTTAATGAAAAACTGTTTTTT; V gene: TRBV2; clone size: -; J gene: TRBJ1-4; D gene: -
CDR3 protein: CASSLGGTPRETQYF; CDR3 DNA: TGTGCCAGCAGCCTCGGAGGGACGCCCCGAGAGACCCAGTACTTC; V gene: TRBV3-1/TRBV3-2; clone size: -; J gene: TRBJ2-5; D gene: -
CDR3 protein: CASSYSDRVGDGYTF; CDR3 DNA: TGCGCCAGCAGCTACTCTGACAGGGTCGGGGATGGCTACACCTTC; V gene: TRBV4-1; clone size: -; J gene: TRBJ1-2; D gene: TRBD1
CDR3 protein: CASRAGGSNEKLFF; CDR3 DNA: TGCGCCAGCAGAGCAGGGGGCTCTAATGAAAAACTGTTTTTT; V gene: TRBV5-1; clone size: -; J gene: TRBJ1-4; D gene: TRBD1
CDR3 protein: CASSLGLSTSDQPQHF; CDR3 DNA: TGTGCCAGCAGCTTAGGGCTGTCGACGTCCGATCAGCCCCAGCATTTT; V gene: TRBV7-9; clone size: once; J gene: TRBJ1-5; D gene: -
CDR3 protein: CASSVNSATSDTQYF; CDR3 DNA: TGTGCCAGCAGCGTAAACTCTGCCACATCAGATACGCAGTATTTT; V gene: TRBV9; clone size: -; J gene: TRBJ2-3; D gene: -
CDR3 protein: CASSFGREETQYF; CDR3 DNA: TGTGCCAGCAGCTTCGGGAGGGAGGAGACCCAGTACTTC; V gene: TRBV11-3; clone size: once; J gene: TRBJ2-5; D gene: TRBD2
CDR3 protein: CASSSLFPFAFF; CDR3 DNA: TGTGCCAGCAGTAGTCTTTTCCCCTTCGCTTTCTTT; V gene: TRBV28; clone size: few; J gene: TRBJ1-1; D gene: -
CDR3 protein: CASSRQGNYGYTF; CDR3 DNA: TGTGCCAGCAGTCGACAGGGCAACTATGGCTACACCTTC; V gene: TRBV12-3/TRBV12-4; clone size: once; J gene: TRBJ1-2; D gene: TRBD1
CDR3 protein: CASSQGRTNTEAFF; CDR3 DNA: TGCGCCAGCAGCCAAGGACGGACGAACACTGAAGCTTTCTTT; V gene: TRBV4-1; clone size: -; J gene: TRBJ1-1; D gene: -
CDR3 protein: CASSLYGDLLFF; CDR3 DNA: TGTGCCAGCAGCTTATATGGTGACCTCCTGTTTTTT; V gene: TRBV7-3; clone size: -; J gene: TRBJ1-4; D gene: -
CDR3 protein: CASSLTATEAFF; CDR3 DNA: TGTGCCAGCAGTCTAACAGCCACTGAAGCTTTCTTT; V gene: TRBV25-1; clone size: -; J gene: TRBJ1-1; D gene: -
CDR3 protein: CASSFGLAYNEQFF; CDR3 DNA: TGTGCCAGCAGTTTCGGACTAGCGTACAATGAGCAGTTCTTC; V gene: TRBV27; clone size: -; J gene: TRBJ2-1; D gene: TRBD2
CDR3 protein: CASSQEGYTYNEQFF; CDR3 DNA: TGTGCCAGCAGCCAAGAGGGATACACCTACAATGAGCAGTTCTTC; V gene: TRBV3-1/TRBV3-2; clone size: -; J gene: TRBJ2-1; D gene: -
CDR3 protein: CASSPRGAGGGGETQYF; CDR3 DNA: TGTGCCAGCAGCCCTAGGGGAGCGGGAGGGGGCGGAGAGACCCAGTACTTC; V gene: TRBV9; clone size: -; J gene: TRBJ2-5; D gene: TRBD2
CDR3 protein: CASSEPQGGDSDNEQFF; CDR3 DNA: TGTGCCAGCAGCGAACCACAGGGGGGGGACTCTGACAATGAGCAGTTCTTC; V gene: TRBV9; clone size: -; J gene: TRBJ2-1; D gene: -
CDR3 protein: CASSGRGVAYNEQFF; CDR3 DNA: TGCGCCAGCAGTGGCCGTGGGGTCGCGTACAATGAGCAGTTCTTC; V gene: TRBV10-1; clone size: -; J gene: TRBJ2-1; D gene: -
CDR3 protein: CASSSGGARGNQPQHF; CDR3 DNA: TGTGCCAGCAGCTCTGGAGGCGCTCGGGGCAATCAGCCCCAGCATTTT; V gene: TRBV5-6; clone size: -; J gene: TRBJ1-5; D gene: -